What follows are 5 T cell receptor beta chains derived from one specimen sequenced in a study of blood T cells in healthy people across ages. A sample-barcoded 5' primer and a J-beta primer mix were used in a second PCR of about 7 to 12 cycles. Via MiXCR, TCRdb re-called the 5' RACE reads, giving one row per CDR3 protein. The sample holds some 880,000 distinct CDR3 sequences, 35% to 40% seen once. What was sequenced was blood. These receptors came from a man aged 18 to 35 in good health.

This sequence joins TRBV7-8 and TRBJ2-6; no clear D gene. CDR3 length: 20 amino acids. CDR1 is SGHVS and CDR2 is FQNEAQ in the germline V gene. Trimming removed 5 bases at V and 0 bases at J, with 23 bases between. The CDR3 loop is CASSVRRPSSPHSGANVLTF. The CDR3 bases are TGTGCCAGCAGCGTCCGGCGTCCGTCCTCCCCCCACTCTGGGGCCAACGTCCTGACTTTC.

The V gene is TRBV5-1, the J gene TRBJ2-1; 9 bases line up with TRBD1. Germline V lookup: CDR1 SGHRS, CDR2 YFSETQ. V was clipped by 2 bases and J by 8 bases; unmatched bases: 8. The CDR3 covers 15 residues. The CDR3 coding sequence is TGCGCCAGCAGCTTATCCGGGACAGGGACTTATGAGCAGTTCTTC. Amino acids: CASSLSGTGTYEQFF.

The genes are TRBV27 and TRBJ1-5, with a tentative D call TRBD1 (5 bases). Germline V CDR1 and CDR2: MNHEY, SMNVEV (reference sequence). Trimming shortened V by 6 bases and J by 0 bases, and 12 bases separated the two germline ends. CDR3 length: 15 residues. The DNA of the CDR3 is TGTGCCAGCAGCTGGGACCCTAATAGCAATCAGCCCCAGCATTTT. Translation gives CASSWDPNSNQPQHF.

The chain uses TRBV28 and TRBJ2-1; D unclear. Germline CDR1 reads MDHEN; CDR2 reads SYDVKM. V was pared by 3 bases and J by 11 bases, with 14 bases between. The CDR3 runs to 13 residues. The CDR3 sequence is CASSFWADHQQFF. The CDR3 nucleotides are TGTGCCAGCAGTTTTTGGGCCGACCACCAGCAGTTCTTC.

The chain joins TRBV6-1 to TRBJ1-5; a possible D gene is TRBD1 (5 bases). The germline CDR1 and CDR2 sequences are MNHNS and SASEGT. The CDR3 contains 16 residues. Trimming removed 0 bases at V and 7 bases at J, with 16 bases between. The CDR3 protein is CASSEASGPNRQPQHF. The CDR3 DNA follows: TGTGCCAGCAGTGAAGCGTCAGGGCCCAATAGACAGCCCCAGCATTTT.